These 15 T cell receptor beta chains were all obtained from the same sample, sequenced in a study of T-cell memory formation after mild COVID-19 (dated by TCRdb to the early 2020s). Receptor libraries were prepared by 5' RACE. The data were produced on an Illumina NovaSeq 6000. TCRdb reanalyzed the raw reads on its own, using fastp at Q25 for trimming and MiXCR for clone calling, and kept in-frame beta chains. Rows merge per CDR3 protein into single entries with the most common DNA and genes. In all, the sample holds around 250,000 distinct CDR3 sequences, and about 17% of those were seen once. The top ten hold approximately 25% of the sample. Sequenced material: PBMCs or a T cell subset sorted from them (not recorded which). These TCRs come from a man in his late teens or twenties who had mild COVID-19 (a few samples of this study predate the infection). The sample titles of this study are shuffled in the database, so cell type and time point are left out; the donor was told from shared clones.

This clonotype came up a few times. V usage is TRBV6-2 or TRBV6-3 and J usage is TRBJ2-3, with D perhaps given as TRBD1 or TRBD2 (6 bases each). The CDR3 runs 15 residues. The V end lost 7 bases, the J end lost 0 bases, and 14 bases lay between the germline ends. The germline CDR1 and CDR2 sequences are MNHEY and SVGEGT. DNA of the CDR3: TGTGCCAGCAATACGGGGGCGGTGAGCACAGATACGCAGTATTTT. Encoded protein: CASNTGAVSTDTQYF.

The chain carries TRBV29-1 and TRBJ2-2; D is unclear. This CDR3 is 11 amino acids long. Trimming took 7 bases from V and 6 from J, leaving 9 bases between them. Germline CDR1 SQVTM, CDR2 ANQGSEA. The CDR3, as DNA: TGCAGCGGCCGGAGCGCCGGGGAGCTGTTTTTT. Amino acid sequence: CSGRSAGELFF.

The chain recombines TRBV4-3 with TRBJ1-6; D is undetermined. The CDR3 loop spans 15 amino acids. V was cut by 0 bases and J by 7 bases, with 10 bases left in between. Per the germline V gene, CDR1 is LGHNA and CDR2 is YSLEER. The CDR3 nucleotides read TGCGCCAGCAGCCAAGATAGGCAGCTAAATTCACCCCTCCACTTT. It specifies CASSQDRQLNSPLHF.

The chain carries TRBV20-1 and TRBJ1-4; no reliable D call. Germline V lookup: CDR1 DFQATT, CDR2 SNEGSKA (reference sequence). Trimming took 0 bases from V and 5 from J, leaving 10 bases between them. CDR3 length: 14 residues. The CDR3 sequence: CSARDPGPNEKLFF. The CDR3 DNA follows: TGCAGTGCTAGAGATCCCGGCCCAAATGAAAAACTGTTTTTT.

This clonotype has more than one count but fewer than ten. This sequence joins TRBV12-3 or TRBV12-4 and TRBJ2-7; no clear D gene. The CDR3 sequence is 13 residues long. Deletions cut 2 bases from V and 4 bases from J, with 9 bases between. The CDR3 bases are TGTGCCAGCAGTTTATGGCAAGGGTACGAGCAGTACTTC. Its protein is CASSLWQGYEQYF.

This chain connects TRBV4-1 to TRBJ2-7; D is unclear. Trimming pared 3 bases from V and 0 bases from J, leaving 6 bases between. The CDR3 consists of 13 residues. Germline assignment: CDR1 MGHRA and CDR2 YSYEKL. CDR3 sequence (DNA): TGCGCCAGCAGCCACGCCATCTCCTACGAGCAGTACGTC. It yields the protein CASSHAISYEQYV.

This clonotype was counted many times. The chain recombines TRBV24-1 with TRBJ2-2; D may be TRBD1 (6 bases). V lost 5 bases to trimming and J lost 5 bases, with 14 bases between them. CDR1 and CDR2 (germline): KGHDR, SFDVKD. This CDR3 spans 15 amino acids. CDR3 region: CATSGVRDTTGELFF. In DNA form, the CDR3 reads TGTGCCACCAGTGGTGTCCGGGACACAACCGGGGAGCTGTTTTTT.

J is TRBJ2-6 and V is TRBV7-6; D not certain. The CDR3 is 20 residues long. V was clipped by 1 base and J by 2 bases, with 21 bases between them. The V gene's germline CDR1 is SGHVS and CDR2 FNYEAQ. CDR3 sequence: CASSLDPPKGIVTGANVLTF. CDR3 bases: TGTGCCAGCAGCTTAGACCCCCCGAAAGGAATTGTAACTGGGGCCAACGTCCTGACTTTC.

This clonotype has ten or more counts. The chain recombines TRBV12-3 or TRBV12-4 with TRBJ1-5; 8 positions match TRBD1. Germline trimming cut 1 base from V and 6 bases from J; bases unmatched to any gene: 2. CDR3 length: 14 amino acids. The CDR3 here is CASSLGQGIQPQHF. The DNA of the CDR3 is TGTGCCAGCAGTTTAGGACAGGGGATTCAGCCCCAGCATTTT.

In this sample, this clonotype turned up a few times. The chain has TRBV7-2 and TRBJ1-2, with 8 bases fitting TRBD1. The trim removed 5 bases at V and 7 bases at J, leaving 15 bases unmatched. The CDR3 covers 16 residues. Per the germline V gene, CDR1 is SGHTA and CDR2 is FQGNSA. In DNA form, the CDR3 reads TGTGCCAGCAGCCGGAGGACAGGGAGTGGGCTAGGTGGCTACACCTTC. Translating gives CASSRRTGSGLGGYTF. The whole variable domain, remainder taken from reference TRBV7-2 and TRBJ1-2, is GAGVSQSPSNKVTEKGKDVELRCDPISGHTALYWYRQSLGQGLEFLIYFQGNSAPDKSGLPSDRFSAERTGGSVSTLTIQRTQQEDSAVYLCASSRRTGSGLGGYTFGSGTRLTVV.

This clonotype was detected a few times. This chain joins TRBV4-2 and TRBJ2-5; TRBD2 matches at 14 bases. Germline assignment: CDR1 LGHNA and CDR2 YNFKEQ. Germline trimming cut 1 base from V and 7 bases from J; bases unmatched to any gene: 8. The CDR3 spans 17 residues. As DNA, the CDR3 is TGTGCCAGCAGCCAAGGGACTAGCGGGGGGCCGGAGGGGACCCAGTACTTC. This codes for CASSQGTSGGPEGTQYF.

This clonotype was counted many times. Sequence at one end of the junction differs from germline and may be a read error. CDR3 in amino acids: CASSLQQGAEVF. The CDR3 nucleotides read TGCGCCAGCAGCCTCCAACAGGGGGCCGAGGTCTTT. The rearrangement joins TRBV4-1 to TRBJ1-1; TRBD1 matches 9 bases. Germline loops: CDR1 MGHRA, CDR2 YSYEKL. The CDR3 length is 12 residues.

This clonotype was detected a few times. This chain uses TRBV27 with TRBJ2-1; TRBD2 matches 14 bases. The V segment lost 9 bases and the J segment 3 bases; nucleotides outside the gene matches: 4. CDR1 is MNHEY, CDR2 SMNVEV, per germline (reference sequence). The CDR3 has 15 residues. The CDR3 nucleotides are TGTGCCAGTAGGACTAGCGGGGGGAACTACAATGAGCAGTTCTTC. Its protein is CASRTSGGNYNEQFF.

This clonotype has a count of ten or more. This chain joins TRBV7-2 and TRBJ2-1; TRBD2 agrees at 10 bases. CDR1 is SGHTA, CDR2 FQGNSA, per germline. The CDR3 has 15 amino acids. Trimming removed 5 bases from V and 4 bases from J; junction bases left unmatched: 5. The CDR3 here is CASSATSGDYNEQFF. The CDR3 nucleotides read TGTGCCAGCAGCGCAACTAGCGGGGATTACAATGAGCAGTTCTTC. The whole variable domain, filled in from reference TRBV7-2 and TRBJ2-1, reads GAGVSQSPSNKVTEKGKDVELRCDPISGHTALYWYRQSLGQGLEFLIYFQGNSAPDKSGLPSDRFSAERTGGSVSTLTIQRTQQEDSAVYLCASSATSGDYNEQFFGPGTRLTVL.

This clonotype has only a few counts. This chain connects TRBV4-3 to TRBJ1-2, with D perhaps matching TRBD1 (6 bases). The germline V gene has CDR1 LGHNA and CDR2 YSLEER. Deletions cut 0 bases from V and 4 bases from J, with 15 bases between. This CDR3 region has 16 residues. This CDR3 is CASSQDHNRVLYGYTF. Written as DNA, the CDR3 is TGCGCCAGCAGCCAAGATCATAACAGGGTGCTCTATGGCTACACCTTC.